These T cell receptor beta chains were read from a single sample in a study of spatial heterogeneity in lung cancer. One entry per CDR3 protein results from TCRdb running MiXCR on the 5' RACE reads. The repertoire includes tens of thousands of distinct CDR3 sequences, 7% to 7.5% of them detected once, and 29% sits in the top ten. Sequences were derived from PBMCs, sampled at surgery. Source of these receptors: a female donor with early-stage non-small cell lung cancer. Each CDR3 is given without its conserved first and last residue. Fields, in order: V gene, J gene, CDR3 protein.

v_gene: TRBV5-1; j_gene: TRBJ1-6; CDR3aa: ASSLGRGNSPLH
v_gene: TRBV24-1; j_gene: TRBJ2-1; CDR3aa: ATSAQGLGDNEQF
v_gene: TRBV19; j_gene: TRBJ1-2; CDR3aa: ASSISGRYYGYT
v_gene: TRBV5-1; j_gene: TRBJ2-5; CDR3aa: ASSRGTTGSVETQY
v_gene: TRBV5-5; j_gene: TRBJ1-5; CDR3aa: ASSLVGGGQPQH
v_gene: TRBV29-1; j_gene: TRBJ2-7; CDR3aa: SVGGTGVSYEQY
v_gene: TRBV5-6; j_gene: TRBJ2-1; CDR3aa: ASSLGFAGGRPGQF
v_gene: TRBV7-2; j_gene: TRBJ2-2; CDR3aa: ASSFELAGSANTGELF
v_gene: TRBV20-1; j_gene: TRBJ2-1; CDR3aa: SARDPGLAGHNEQF
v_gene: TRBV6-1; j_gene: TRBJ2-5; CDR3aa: ASSVGREETQY
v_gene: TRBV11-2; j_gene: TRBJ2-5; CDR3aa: ASSLGVGVVRETQY
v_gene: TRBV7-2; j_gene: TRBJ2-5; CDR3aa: ASSLLGSGGETQY
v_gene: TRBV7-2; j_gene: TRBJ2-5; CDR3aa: ASGTGPQETQY
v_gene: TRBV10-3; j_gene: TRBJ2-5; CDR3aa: AISESNGRKETQY
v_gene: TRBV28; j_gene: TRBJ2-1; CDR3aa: ASSSPAINEQF
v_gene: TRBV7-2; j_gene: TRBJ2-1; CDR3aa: ASSLVRGRVDEQF
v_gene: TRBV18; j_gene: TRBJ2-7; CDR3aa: ASSPPGSYEQY
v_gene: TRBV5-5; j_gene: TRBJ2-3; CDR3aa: ASSPQREVADTQY
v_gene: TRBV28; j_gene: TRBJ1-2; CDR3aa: ASSLGRRLYGYT
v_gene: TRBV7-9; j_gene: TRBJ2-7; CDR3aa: ASSPGHGDYGPEQY
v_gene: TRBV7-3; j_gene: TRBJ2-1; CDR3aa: ASSLTGGMTEQF
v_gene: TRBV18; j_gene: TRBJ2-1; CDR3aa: ASSPDGYEQF
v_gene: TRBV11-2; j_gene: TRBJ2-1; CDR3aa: ASSFVFGTQF
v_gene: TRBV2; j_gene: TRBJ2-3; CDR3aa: ASSDDRGDTQY
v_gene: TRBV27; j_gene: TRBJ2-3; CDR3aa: ASSHSGTDTQY
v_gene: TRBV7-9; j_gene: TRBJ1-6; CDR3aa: ASSLVSGAASPLH
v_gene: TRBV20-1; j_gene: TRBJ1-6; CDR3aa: SAREGTGSSYNSPLH
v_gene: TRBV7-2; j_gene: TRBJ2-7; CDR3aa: ASSLGPAGANYEQY